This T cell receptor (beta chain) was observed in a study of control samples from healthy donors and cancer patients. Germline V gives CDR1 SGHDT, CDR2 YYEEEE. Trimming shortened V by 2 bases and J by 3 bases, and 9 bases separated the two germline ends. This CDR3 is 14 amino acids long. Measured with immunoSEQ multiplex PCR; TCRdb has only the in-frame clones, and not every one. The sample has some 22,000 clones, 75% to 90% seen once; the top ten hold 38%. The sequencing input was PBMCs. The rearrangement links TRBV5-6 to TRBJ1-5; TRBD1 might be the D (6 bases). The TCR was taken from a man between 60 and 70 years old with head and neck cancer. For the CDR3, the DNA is TGTGCCAGCAGCTTACAGGGTAACAATCAGCCCCAGCATTTT. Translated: CASSLQGNNQPQHF.